The rows below give T cell receptor beta chains drawn from one sample of a study of blood T cell repertoires in COVID-19. Sequenced by immunoSEQ multiplex PCR; TCRdb stores in-frame clones only, minus some. The repertoire includes a few hundred thousand clones, roughly 85% of them detected once, and about 2.5% sits in the top ten. Sequenced material: peripheral blood. The receptor set was obtained from a woman in her seventies with COVID-19, enrolled during active disease. CDR3s include the opening cysteine and the closing phenylalanine or tryptophan. A D gene is named only where the DNA matches it firmly. The size of a clone is reported for some rows only, either as once, few or many, or as a class for expanded clones.

J gene | clone size | D gene | V gene | CDR3 DNA | CDR3 protein
TRBJ1-1 | - | - | TRBV6-2/TRBV6-3 | TGTGCCAGCAGTTACAGCGCACTGAACACTGAAGCTTTCTTT | CASSYSALNTEAFF
TRBJ1-3 | - | - | TRBV12-5 | TGTGCTAGTGGTTTGGTAATGGTATTTGACAGGCCGCCGGTTAGGTCTGGAAACACCATATATTTT | CASGLVMVFDRPPVRSGNTIYF
TRBJ1-1 | - | TRBD1 | TRBV5-1 | TGCGCCAGCAGCCCGTCCGGGACAGGGAACACTGAAGCTTTCTTT | CASSPSGTGNTEAFF
TRBJ1-6 | few | TRBD1 | TRBV2 | TGTGCCAGCAGTGACCTCAGGGGGGACAATTCACCCCTCCACTTT | CASSDLRGDNSPLHF
TRBJ2-7 | few | TRBD1 | TRBV3-1/TRBV3-2 | TGTGCCAGCAGCCTCACAGGGGCAAGCTACGAGCAGTACTTC | CASSLTGASYEQYF
TRBJ2-2 | - | - | TRBV5-1 | TGCGCCAGCAGCTTGGATGGGGCGGACACCGGGGAGCTGTTTTTT | CASSLDGADTGELFF
TRBJ1-1 | once | TRBD1 | TRBV5-1 | TGCGCCAGCAGCTTCGGTGGGACAGATGGGATGAACACTGAAGCTTTCTTT | CASSFGGTDGMNTEAFF
TRBJ1-4 | - | - | TRBV5-5 | TGTGCCAGCAGCTTTTTCGCAGAAACTAATGAAAAACTGTTTTTT | CASSFFAETNEKLFF
TRBJ2-5 | - | TRBD2 | TRBV2 | TGTGCCAGCAGTAAACTAGCGGGATACCCCTTGACCCAGTACTTC | CASSKLAGYPLTQYF
TRBJ1-2 | - | - | TRBV4-2 | TGTGCCAGCAGCCAAACAGGGATCAGTTATGGCTACACCTTC | CASSQTGISYGYTF
TRBJ2-7 | - | TRBD1 | TRBV5-1 | TGCGCCAGCCACCCGACAGGGGGCAACGAGCAGTACTTC | CASHPTGGNEQYF
TRBJ2-2 | - | - | TRBV7-3 | TGTGCCAGCAGCTTCGCAGGGAGGGGGGAGCTGTTTTTT | CASSFAGRGELFF
TRBJ2-6 | - | - | TRBV7-3 | TGTGCCAGCAGCTTGAGGGTTGGGGCCAACGTCCTGACTTTC | CASSLRVGANVLTF
TRBJ1-2 | - | - | TRBV2 | TGTGCCAGCAGACGATTCGAAAAACCGGAGGGCTACACCTTC | CASRRFEKPEGYTF
TRBJ2-2 | - | - | TRBV25-1 | TGTGCCAGCAGTGAGGTGGAGCTAGTAGTGGACACCGGGGAGCTGTTTTTT | CASSEVELVVDTGELFF
TRBJ1-2 | many | TRBD1 | TRBV5-6 | TGTGCCAGCAGCTTGACAGGGGGCGCGAGTAGCTACACCTTC | CASSLTGGASSYTF
TRBJ1-1 | - | TRBD1 | TRBV25-1 | TGTGCCAGCGTATCAGGGGGCTCTGAAGCTTTCTTT | CASVSGGSEAFF
TRBJ2-1 | - | - | TRBV19 | TGTGCCACTGGACAGTGGGGCAATGAGCAGTTCTTC | CATGQWGNEQFF
TRBJ2-3 | - | TRBD2 | TRBV5-1 | TGCGCCAGCAGCGACGGACTAGCGGATATCACAGATACGCAGTATTTT | CASSDGLADITDTQYF
TRBJ2-5 | - | - | TRBV29-1 | TGCAGCGTTGAAAGGGGCTTGGAGACCCAGTACTTC | CSVERGLETQYF
TRBJ2-7 | - | TRBD1 | TRBV4-2 | TGTGCCAGCAGCCAAGTAGGGACAGGGAACTACGAGCAGTACTTC | CASSQVGTGNYEQYF
TRBJ1-2 | few | TRBD1 | TRBV7-9 | TGTGCCAGCAGCCTCAGAACAGGGGTTATGGACTATGGCTACACCTTC | CASSLRTGVMDYGYTF
TRBJ1-1 | once | - | TRBV5-8 | TGTGCCACCCAGCCTCTACTACAGAACACTGAAGCTTTCTTT | CATQPLLQNTEAFF
TRBJ1-5 | once | TRBD1 | TRBV13 | TGTGCCAGCAGCACTTGTCGACAGGGGACTAGCAATCAGCCCCAGCATTTT | CASSTCRQGTSNQPQHF
TRBJ2-7 | - | TRBD2 | TRBV19 | TGTGCCAGTAGTATAGCCGCTAGCGGGATGGGGTACGAGCAGTACTTC | CASSIAASGMGYEQYF
TRBJ2-7 | - | - | TRBV7-9 | TGTGCCAGCAGCTCCCATGGGGCCTCCGAGCAGTACTTC | CASSSHGASEQYF
TRBJ1-5 | - | TRBD1 | TRBV6-1 | TGTGCCAGCAGTGTACAGGGGGCTTATAGCAATCAGCCCCAGCATTTT | CASSVQGAYSNQPQHF
TRBJ2-7 | - | TRBD1 | TRBV27 | TGTGCCAGCAGCCCGGGACAGGGGGCGCCTCGCTCCTACGAGCAGTACTTC | CASSPGQGAPRSYEQYF
TRBJ2-7 | - | TRBD1 | TRBV19 | TGTGCCAGTAGTATCCCCGGGACAGGGGGCTACGAGCAGTACTTC | CASSIPGTGGYEQYF
TRBJ1-5 | - | TRBD1 | TRBV18 | TGTGCCAGCTCAGTACAGGGGGGGGATCAGCCCCAGCATTTT | CASSVQGGDQPQHF